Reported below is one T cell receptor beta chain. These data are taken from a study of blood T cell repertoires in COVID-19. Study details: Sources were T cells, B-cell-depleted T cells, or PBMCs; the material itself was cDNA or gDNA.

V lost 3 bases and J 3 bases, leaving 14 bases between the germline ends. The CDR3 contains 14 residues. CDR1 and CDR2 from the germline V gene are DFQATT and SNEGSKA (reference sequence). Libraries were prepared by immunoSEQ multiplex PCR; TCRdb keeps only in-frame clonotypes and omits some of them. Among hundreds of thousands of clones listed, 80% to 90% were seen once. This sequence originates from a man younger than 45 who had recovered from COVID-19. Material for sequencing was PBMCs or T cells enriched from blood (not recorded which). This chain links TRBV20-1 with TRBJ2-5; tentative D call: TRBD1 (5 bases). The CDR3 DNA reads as TGCAGTGCTAGTGGGCAGGGCTCGAAAGAGACCCAGTACTTC. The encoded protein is CSASGQGSKETQYF.